This T cell receptor beta chain was sequenced in a study of CD8+CD57+ T cells in acquired aplastic anemia (dated by TCRdb to the late 2010s). Regarding the study in general: Extracted DNA from sorted CD4+ and CD8+ cells averaged approximately 3 ug, ranging from about 0.17 to 30 ug. Mean read counts for healthy donor samples were some 10 million for CD4+ cells and roughly 12 million for CD8+ cells.

CDR1 SEHNR and CDR2 FQNEAQ were looked up in the germline V gene (reference sequence). Ends trimmed: V by 5 bases, J by 4 bases; bases unmatched to a gene: 8. Including cysteine and phenylalanine, the CDR3 has 16 amino acids. Left in the record is the CDR3 DNA by itself, 48 bases read in frame from the first base. TCR beta VDJ combination and CDR3 sequence profiling used genomic DNA as the template. An Illumina HiSeq 2000 was the platform used for TCR repertoire sequencing. The published analysis was carried out like this. TRBV/TRBJ rearrangement plots, CDR3 size and DJ length profiles, and Simpson's diversity index were used to evaluate the repertoires. The most abundant DNA sequence in the deep sequencing data was taken as the immunodominant clone. CDR3 amino acid sequences were screened for sharing across subjects and compared with published repertoires and the VDJdb database. TCRdb took the public reads, trimmed them with fastp at Q25, ran MiXCR for clone calling and kept in-frame beta chains. For every CDR3 protein sequence, its rows merge into one entry that carries the most common genes and DNA. What appears here as the V and J calls and clone size reflects TCRdb's work, not the paper's. The sample data list roughly 170,000 distinct CDR3 sequences, and 55% to 75% of these were observed just once. The ten biggest clones cover roughly 44% of the sample.

The study deep-sequenced TCR repertoires of sorted CD4+ and CD8+ blood T cells from severe aplastic anemia patients and healthy subjects. Ficoll-Paque density gradient centrifugation was used to isolate peripheral blood mononuclear cells. Before DNA extraction, CD4+ and CD8+ T cells were sorted with FACS or magnetic beads. This clonotype was counted many times. Its antigen is unknown. The sample holds no much larger clone one base away, and base qualities are not on file. What the authors observed across the whole study: Between patients and healthy controls, no significant difference in CD8+ Simpson's diversity was found (P=0.060). Roughly 29 CD8+ CDR3 sequences were found to be shared between patients and controls, but these sequences appeared to be highly expressed in patients and within the immunodominant clones of the patients.

Sequencing was performed on sorted CD4+, CD8+, or CD8+CD57+ T cells (not recorded which) from PBMCs. This sequence uses TRBV7-9 and TRBJ2-2; TRBD2 fits 9 bases in the junction. The TCR originated in a human donor in good health. The DNA sequence follows: TGTGCCAGCAGCCTCGTAGCGGGAGTGTTCACCGGGGAGCTGTTTTTT. Its protein is CASSLVAGVFTGELFF.